This T cell receptor (beta chain) comes out of a study of T cells in tuberculosis. Across the whole study: T cells were selected with CD1B tetramers loaded with glucose monomycolate.

Germline V gene sequence: CDR1 KGHSH, CDR2 LQKENI. CDR3 length equals 16 residues. Trimming removed 3 bases at V and 6 bases at J, with 18 bases between. The sample's time point: new active TB diagnosis, blood taken before or within 7 days of starting treatment. Using immunoSEQ multiplex PCR, the repertoire was profiled, and TCRdb retains in-frame clones only, with some absent. Counted here are about 30,000 clones, about 92% occurring once; the ten biggest clones make up 5.5% to 8%. The chain combines TRBV18 with TRBJ2-4, with D uncertain. Sequenced here: PBMCs, sampled at tuberculosis diagnosis. This clonotype was sampled from an adult with tuberculosis. The CDR3 protein is CASSPMAADTTNIQYF. The CDR3 coding sequence is TGTGCCAGCTCACCGATGGCGGCGGATACAACAAACATTCAGTACTTC.